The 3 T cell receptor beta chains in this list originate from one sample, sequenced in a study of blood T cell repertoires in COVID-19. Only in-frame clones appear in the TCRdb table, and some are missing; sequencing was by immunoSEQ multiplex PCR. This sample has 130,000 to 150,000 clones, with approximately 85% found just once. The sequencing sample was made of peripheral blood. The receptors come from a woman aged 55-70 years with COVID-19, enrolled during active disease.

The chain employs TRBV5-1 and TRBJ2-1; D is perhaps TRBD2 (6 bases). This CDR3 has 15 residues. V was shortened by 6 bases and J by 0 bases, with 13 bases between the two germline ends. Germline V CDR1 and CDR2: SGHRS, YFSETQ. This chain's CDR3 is CASTIVADSYNEQFF. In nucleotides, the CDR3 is TGCGCCAGCACCATTGTAGCGGACTCCTACAATGAGCAGTTCTTC.

CDR3 sequence: CASSLSPGMNTEAFF. The CDR3 DNA sequence: TGTGCCAGCAGTTTATCACCAGGCATGAACACTGAAGCTTTCTTT. The chain couples TRBV27 to TRBJ1-1; D gene unclear. Trimming removed 0 bases at V and 0 bases at J, with 8 bases between. The germline V gene encodes CDR1 MNHEY and CDR2 SMNVEV (reference sequence). The CDR3 is made up of 15 amino acids.

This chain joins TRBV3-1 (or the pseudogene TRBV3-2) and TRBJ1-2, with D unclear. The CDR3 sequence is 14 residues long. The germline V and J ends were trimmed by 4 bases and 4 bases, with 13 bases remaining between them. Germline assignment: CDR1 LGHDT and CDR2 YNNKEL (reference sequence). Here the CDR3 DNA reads TGTGCCAGCAGCCCCCACGGCGGGTCCTATGGCTACACCTTC. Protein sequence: CASSPHGGSYGYTF.